This T cell receptor beta chain appears in the sequencing data of a study of T cell responses to AZD1222 COVID-19 vaccine. TCRdb's copy holds only in-frame clones and misses some; the assay was immunoSEQ multiplex PCR. This sample yields roughly 120,000 clones, of which over 75% are seen a single time; 4.4% belongs to the top ten. Trimming removed 6 bases at V and 7 bases at J, with 13 bases between. The length of the CDR3 is 14 residues. Concerning this clone: No antigen is known for it.

General study findings and limits: A mostly white British donor set with more females was recruited, and clonal diversity was possibly underestimated.

The starting material was peripheral blood, obtained 28 days after the second AZD1222 dose. This TCR was recovered from an adult who received the AZD1222 COVID-19 vaccine. The V and J genes are TRBV23-1 and TRBJ1-6; unclear D gene. TRBV23-1 is marked as an open reading frame, function uncertain. CDR3: CASRQPGSNSPLHF. CDR3 DNA: TGCGCCAGCAGGCAACCGGGATCAAATTCACCCCTCCACTTT.